The present T cell receptor beta chain was sequenced within a study of a mutant IDH1 vaccine in newly diagnosed glioma. In the study overall: Patients got their first vaccination 4-6 weeks after radiotherapy alone, or with temozolomide cycles. Beforehand, treatment had been radiotherapy, temozolomide, or both; the majority received both. Study findings and constraints: Changes in the top peripheral T cell clonotypes seemingly had no bearing on pseudoprogression.

The time point is: week 11, during vaccination. What each vaccine dose contained was 300 ug of mutant IDH1 20-mer peptide, accompanied by topical imiquimod. New IDH1-mutant, ATRX-lost WHO grade 3 or 4 astrocytomas occurred in donors. As regards this clone: The antigen is unknown.

Assay: immunoSEQ multiplex PCR; the TCRdb copy retains only in-frame clones and omits some. Of tens of thousands of clones in the sample, 84% were seen once. Deletions cut 5 bases from V and 6 bases from J, with 13 bases between. The CDR3 is 13 amino acids. Germline V gives CDR1 LNHDA, CDR2 SQIVND (reference sequence). The chain links TRBV19 to TRBJ1-2, with D uncertain. The sequence came from a woman in her forties or fifties with glioma. This specimen was PBMCs, taken from a glioma patient whose treatment included an IDH1 peptide vaccine. The CDR3 DNA reads TGTGCCAGTAGTGGTGGGGAGTTCGATGGCTACACCTTC. This translates into CASSGGEFDGYTF.